This entry is about one T cell receptor beta chain. Germline V gene sequence: CDR1 MGHRA, CDR2 YSYEKL. V shed 0 bases and J shed 2 bases, with 10 bases lying between them. CDR3 length: 15 amino acids. This sample is drawn from a study of blood T cell repertoires in COVID-19. Overall study context: T cells, B-cell-depleted T cells, or PBMCs supplied cDNA or gDNA.

In the original processing: The assay estimated nucleated cells by amplifying reference gene primers. Using immunoSEQ multiplex PCR, the repertoire was profiled, and TCRdb retains in-frame clones only, with some absent. V and J calls and clone size are as listed in that table; D and trimming were resolved from the DNA. The sample shows 95,000 to 150,000 clones, 86% of them seen only once. This receptor was obtained from a man aged 40-50 years with acute or convalescent COVID-19. V usage is TRBV4-1 and J usage is TRBJ1-2; perhaps TRBD1 as D (6 bases). Sequencing used peripheral blood. Written as DNA, the CDR3 is TGCGCCAGCAGCCAAGAGAACAGGGTAAACTATGGCTACACCTTC. Amino acids: CASSQENRVNYGYTF.